Detailed here is one T cell receptor (beta chain). Clones were sequenced by immunoSEQ multiplex PCR, and TCRdb holds only the in-frame ones, with some missing. The table records 190,000 or so clones, 90% of them present only once. This entry is derived from a study of blood T cell repertoires in COVID-19. On the study more broadly: Some COVID-19 samples were acute and others convalescent; all came from the United States, Italy and Spain. T cells, B-cell-depleted T cells, or PBMCs provided the cDNA or gDNA that served as material.

Germline-derived CDR1 and CDR2 are LNHDA and SQIVND (reference sequence). CDR3 size: 14 residues. Trimming removed 3 bases at V and 8 bases at J, with 14 bases between. The V gene is TRBV19, the J gene TRBJ2-1; D is possibly TRBD2 (5 bases). Material for sequencing was peripheral blood. The clonotype originates from a man aged 50-60 years with acute or convalescent COVID-19. The CDR3 is CASSIGGWLDEQFF. The CDR3 DNA reads TGTGCCAGTAGTATCGGCGGGTGGTTGGATGAGCAGTTCTTC.